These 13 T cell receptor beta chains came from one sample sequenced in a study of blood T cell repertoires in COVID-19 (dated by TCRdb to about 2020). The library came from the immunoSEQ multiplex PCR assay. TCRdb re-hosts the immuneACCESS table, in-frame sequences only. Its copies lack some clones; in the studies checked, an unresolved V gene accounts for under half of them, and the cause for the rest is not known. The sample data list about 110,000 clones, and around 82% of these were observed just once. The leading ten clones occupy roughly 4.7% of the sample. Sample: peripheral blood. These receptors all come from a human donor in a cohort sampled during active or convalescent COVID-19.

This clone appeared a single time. Here the CDR3 DNA reads TGCACCAGCAGCCACGCCCCCAGGATTAAATTTGATCAGCCCCAGCATTTT. Protein: CTSSHAPRIKFDQPQHF. The gene calls are TRBV1 and TRBJ1-5; the D call TRBD1 from the table was never checked on the DNA. TRBV1 is a pseudogene. The CDR3 extends over 17 amino acids.

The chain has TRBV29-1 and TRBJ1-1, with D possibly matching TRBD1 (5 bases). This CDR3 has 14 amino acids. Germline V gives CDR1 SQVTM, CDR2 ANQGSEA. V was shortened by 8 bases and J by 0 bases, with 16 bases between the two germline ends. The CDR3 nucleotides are TGCAGCTTTATACCCCCAGGGCTGAACACTGAAGCTTTCTTT. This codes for CSFIPPGLNTEAFF.

CDR3 protein: CSVVAGAQRVGEQYF. Here the CDR3 DNA reads TGCAGCGTTGTCGCGGGGGCCCAGAGGGTGGGGGAGCAGTACTTC. V usage is TRBV29-1 and J usage is TRBJ2-7, with TRBD2 as a possible D gene (7 bases). The germline V and J ends were trimmed by 4 bases and 7 bases, with 23 bases remaining between them. Germline V gene sequence: CDR1 SQVTM, CDR2 ANQGSEA. The CDR3 totals 15 residues.

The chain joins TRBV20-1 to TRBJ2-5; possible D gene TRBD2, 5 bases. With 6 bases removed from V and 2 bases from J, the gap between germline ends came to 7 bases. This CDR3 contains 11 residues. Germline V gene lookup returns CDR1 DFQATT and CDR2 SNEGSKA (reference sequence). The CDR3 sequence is CSAGGQETQYF. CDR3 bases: TGCAGTGCAGGCGGGCAAGAGACCCAGTACTTC.

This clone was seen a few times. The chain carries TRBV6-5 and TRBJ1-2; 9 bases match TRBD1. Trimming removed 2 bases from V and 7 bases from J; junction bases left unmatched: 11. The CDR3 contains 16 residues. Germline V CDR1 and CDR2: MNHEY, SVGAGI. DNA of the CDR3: TGTGCCAGCAGTTACAGGACAGGGGTTAATTGGGCTGGCTACACCTTC. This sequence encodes CASSYRTGVNWAGYTF.

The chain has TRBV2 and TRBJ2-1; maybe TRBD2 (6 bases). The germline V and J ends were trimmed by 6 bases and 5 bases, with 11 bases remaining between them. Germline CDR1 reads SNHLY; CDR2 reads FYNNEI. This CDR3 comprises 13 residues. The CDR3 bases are TGTGCCAGCAGCGTTCGGAGGGACAATGAGCAGTTCTTC. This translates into CASSVRRDNEQFF. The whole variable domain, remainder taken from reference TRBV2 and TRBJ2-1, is EPEVTQTPSHQVTQMGQEVILRCVPISNHLYFYWYRQILGQKVEFLVSFYNNEISEKSEIFDDQFSVERPDGSNFTLKIRSTKLEDSAMYFCASSVRRDNEQFFGPGTRLTVL.

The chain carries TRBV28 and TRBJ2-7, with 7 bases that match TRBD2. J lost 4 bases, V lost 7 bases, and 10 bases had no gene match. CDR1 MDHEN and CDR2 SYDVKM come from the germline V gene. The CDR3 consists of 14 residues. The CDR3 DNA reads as TGTGCCAGCACCACGAGCGGGGAGCTGTACGAGCAGTACTTC. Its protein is CASTTSGELYEQYF.

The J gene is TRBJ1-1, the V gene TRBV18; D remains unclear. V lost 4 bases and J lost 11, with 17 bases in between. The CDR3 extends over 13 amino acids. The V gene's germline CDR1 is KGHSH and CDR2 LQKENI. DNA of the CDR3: TGTGCCAGCTCACAACAGCCGGAACTTGGGGCTTTCTTT. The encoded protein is CASSQQPELGAFF. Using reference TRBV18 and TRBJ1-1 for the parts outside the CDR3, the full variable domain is NAGVMQNPRHLVRRRGQEARLRCSPMKGHSHVYWYRQLPEEGLKFMVYLQKENIIDESGMPKERFSAEFPKEGPSILRIQQVVRGDSAAYFCASSQQPELGAFFGQGTRLTVV.

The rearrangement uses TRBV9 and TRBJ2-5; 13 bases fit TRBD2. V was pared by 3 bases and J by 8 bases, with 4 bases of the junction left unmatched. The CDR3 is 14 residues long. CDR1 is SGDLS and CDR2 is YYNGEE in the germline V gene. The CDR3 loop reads CASSGTSGSSTQYF. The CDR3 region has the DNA TGTGCCAGCAGCGGGACTAGCGGGAGTAGTACCCAGTACTTC.

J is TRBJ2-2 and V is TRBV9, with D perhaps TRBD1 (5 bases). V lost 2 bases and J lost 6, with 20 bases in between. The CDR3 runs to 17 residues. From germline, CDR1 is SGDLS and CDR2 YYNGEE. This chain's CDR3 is CASSVPLWGSGPGELFF. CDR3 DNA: TGTGCCAGCAGCGTCCCCCTATGGGGCTCAGGGCCCGGGGAGCTGTTTTTT.

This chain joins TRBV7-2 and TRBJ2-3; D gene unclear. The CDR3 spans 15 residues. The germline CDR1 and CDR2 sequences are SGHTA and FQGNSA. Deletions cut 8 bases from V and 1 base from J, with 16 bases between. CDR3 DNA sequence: TGTGCCAGCTGTCATTCGAGGCTCGGCACAGATACGCAGTATTTT. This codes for CASCHSRLGTDTQYF.

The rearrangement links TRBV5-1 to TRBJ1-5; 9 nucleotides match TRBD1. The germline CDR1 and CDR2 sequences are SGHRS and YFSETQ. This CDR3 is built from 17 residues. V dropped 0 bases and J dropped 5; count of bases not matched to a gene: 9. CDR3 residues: CASSLGTGTGPDQPQHF. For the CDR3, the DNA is TGCGCCAGCAGCTTGGGCACCGGGACAGGGCCCGATCAGCCCCAGCATTTT. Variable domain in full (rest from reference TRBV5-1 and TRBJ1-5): KAGVTQTPRYLIKTRGQQVTLSCSPISGHRSVSWYQQTPGQGLQFLFEYFSETQRNKGNFPGRFSGRQFSNSRSEMNVSTLELGDSALYLCASSLGTGTGPDQPQHFGDGTRLSIL.

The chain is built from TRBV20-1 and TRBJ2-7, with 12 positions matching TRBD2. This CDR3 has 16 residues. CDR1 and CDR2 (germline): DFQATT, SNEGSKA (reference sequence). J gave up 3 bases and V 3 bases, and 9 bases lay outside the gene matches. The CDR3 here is CSASGLAGGLRYEQYF. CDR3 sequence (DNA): TGCAGTGCTAGTGGGCTAGCGGGAGGGCTCCGCTACGAGCAGTACTTC.